This T cell receptor beta chain appears in the sequencing data of a study of follicular helper T cells after annual influenza vaccination (dated by TCRdb to 2016 to 2017). Looking at the study overall: Blood was drawn on days 0, 7 and 28 after each seasonal influenza vaccination. One week after vaccination, a second recruited cohort of 12 subjects (Table S1) displayed a similar ICOS+CD38+ cTfh response. Some subjects were followed across successive annual vaccinations spanning the 2013-2014, 2014-2015 and 2015-2016 seasons to study recall of cTfh clones. Multi-year samples were obtained from 6 or 7 subjects, with two vaccination seasons covered for a few subjects and three seasons covered for two subjects. Samples from 2013-2014 were cryopreserved, whereas samples from 2015 were processed immediately after collection. Overall study outcomes, separate from this receptor: With successive annual vaccinations, a recurrent oligoclonal ICOS+CD38+ cTfh response was recalled, and this response contained tetramer and AIM influenza-specific clonotypes. Because only about 10-20% of the analyzed cells gave productive TCRB sequences, there was no way to sample rare clonotypes. Day 7 ICOS+CD38+ clones were most often found later in ICOS-CD38- cTfh, suggesting that subset may serve as a memory reservoir. ICOS+CD38+ cTfh clonality correlated with the frequency of that population, and its change correlated with the change in circulating plasmablast frequency.

Library method: the immunoSEQ multiplex PCR assay. Adaptive Biotechnologies carried out TCRB amplification, library preparation, sequencing and preliminary bioinformatics at Survey level resolution. TCRB sequencing used multiplex PCR amplification of genomic DNA from sorted cTfh populations. Processing in the source paper ran as follows. Clonality was calculated in R as 1 minus normalized Shannon entropy, and the Gini index was computed with the R package ineq. Overlap score was defined as the summed counts of shared sequences divided by the total counts of all sequences in both compared samples. Fisher's exact test, with an assumed theoretical repertoire of 10^7 TCRB sequences, was used to assess the significance of shared clonotypes. As stored in TCRdb, this immuneACCESS dataset retains in-frame rearrangements with V and J assigned. A fraction of the clones does not appear; measured against another copy, unresolved V genes explain less than half of the discrepancy, and the remainder lacks a known reason. The V and J calls and clone size are taken from that table; D and trimming were inferred from the DNA. This sample is represented by 9,300 or so clones; 80% to 90% of them were singletons. 3% to 4% of the sample is in the top ten clones.

In the paper's terms, the time point label means: 2014-2015 season, 7 days after vaccination. Seasonal inactivated influenza vaccine (Fluvarix) was administered to adults, and sorted blood CD4 subsets were tracked by TCRB sequencing before and after vaccination. To be eligible, subjects had to live in the community and must not have received influenza vaccine in the previous 6 months. Subjects were excluded for influenza vaccine contraindications, substance abuse, HIV/AIDS, active malignancy, immunomodulatory medication, or active illness such as respiratory infection. Between roughly 40 and 110 mL of blood was sampled per time point. Non-naive CD4+CXCR5+PD-1+ cells were defined as circulating Tfh and were sorted into two fractions, ICOS+CD38+ and ICOS-CD38-. PBMC were isolated using Ficoll-Paque PLUS or SepMate separation. Before DNA was extracted, the cell subsets were sorted from PBMC using a BD FACS Aria.

V loses 5 bases, J loses 9 bases, and the germline ends lie 8 bases apart. The CDR3 runs 11 residues from the cysteine to the phenylalanine. Only the CDR3 part of the read is kept: 33 bases, read in frame from the first base. Sequences SEHNR (CDR1) and FQNEAQ (CDR2) are obtained from the germline V gene (reference sequence). As to this clone: This clone's antigen is unknown. No much larger clone exists at a distance of one base, and base qualities are not known.

This chain joins TRBV7-9 to TRBJ2-1; a tentative D match to TRBD2 spans 5 bases. The sequence was collected from an adult who received the influenza vaccine. Sequenced here: CXCR5+ CD38- circulating T follicular helper cells from blood, sampled 7 days after influenza vaccination. The cell subset or site tag for this specimen amounts to: circulating Tfh, non-naive CD4+CXCR5+PD-1+ (ICOS+CD38+ or ICOS-CD38-). CDR3 sequence: CASSRESEQFF. The nucleotide sequence reads as follows: TGTGCCAGCAGCCGGGAAAGTGAGCAGTTCTTC.